The present T cell receptor beta chain was sequenced within a study of OX40 agonist ivuxolimab in advanced cancers. The table came from immunoSEQ multiplex PCR; TCRdb's copy has only in-frame clones and leaves some out. The sample consists of 20,000 to 25,000 clones, around 80% of them appearing once. The CDR3 is made up of 14 amino acids. Germline assignment: CDR1 MNHEY and CDR2 SMNVEV (reference sequence). The V and J ends lost 3 bases and 1 base, in that order; junction bases with no gene match: 2. Sequences were derived from CD4+ or CD8+ T cells sorted from blood, sampled in a trial of the OX40 agonist ivuxolimab. This chain joins TRBV27 and TRBJ2-7; 8 bases align to TRBD1. This sequence originates from an adult with an advanced solid tumor such as melanoma, head and neck, liver or kidney cancer. Here the CDR3 DNA reads TGTGCCAGCAGTTTGACAGGGGATTCCTACGAGCAGTACTTC. This gives the protein CASSLTGDSYEQYF.